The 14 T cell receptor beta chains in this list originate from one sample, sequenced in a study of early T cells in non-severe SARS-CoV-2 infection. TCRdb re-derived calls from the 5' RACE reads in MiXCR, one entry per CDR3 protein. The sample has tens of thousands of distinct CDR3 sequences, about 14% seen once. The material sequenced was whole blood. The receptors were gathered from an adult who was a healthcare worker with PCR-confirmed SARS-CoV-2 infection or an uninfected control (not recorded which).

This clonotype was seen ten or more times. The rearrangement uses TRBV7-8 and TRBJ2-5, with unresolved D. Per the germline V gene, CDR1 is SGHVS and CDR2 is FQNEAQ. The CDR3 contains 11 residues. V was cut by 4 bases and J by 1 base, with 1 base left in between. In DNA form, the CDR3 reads TGTGCCAGCAGCTCCCAAGAGACCCAGTACTTC. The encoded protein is CASSSQETQYF.

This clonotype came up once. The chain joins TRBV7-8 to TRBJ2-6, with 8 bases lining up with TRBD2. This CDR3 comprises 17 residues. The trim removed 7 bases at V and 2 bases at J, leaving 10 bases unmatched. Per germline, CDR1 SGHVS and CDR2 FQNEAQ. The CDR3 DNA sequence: TGTGCCAGCACCCCTGTGGGACTAGGAGCTGGGGCCAACGTCCTGACTTTC. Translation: CASTPVGLGAGANVLTF.

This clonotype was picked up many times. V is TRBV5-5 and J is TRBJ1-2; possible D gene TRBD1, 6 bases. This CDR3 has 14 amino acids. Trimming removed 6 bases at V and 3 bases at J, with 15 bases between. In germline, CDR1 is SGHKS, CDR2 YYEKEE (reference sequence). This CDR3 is CASIDQGSDYGYTF. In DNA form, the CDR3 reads TGTGCCAGCATCGATCAGGGGTCTGACTATGGCTACACCTTC.

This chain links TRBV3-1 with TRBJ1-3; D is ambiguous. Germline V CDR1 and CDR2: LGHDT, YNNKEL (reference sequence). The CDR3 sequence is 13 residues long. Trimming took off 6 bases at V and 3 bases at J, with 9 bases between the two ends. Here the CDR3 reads CASSPSFGNTIYF. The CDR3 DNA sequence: TGTGCCAGCAGTCCTAGTTTTGGAAACACCATATATTTT.

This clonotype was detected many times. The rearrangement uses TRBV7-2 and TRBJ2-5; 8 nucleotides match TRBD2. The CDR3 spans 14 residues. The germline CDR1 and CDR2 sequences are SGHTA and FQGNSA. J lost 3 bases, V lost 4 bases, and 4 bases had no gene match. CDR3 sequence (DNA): TGTGCCAGCAGCTCCGAGCGGGGGAAAGAGACCCAGTACTTC. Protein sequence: CASSSERGKETQYF.

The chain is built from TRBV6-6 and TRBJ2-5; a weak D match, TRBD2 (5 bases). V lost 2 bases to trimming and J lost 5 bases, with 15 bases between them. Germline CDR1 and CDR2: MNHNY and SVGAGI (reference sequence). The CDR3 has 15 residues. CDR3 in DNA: TGTGCCAGCAGTTACAAAGGACTCGAGGGCGAGACCCAGTACTTC. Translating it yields CASSYKGLEGETQYF.

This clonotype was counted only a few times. The CDR3: CASSQEFTGAGYTF. The CDR3, as DNA: TGTGCCAGCAGCCAAGAATTTACAGGGGCCGGCTACACCTTC. The chain employs TRBV3-1 and TRBJ1-2; 7 bases line up with TRBD1. The CDR3 is 14 amino acids. The trim removed 0 bases at V and 8 bases at J, leaving 6 bases unmatched. Germline V gives CDR1 LGHDT, CDR2 YNNKEL (reference sequence).

CDR3 amino acids: CASSLFGVSYEQYF. The CDR3 nucleotides are TGTGCCAGCAGTTTATTCGGGGTCTCCTACGAGCAGTACTTC. V is TRBV27 and J is TRBJ2-7; TRBD2 might be the D (5 bases). The germline V and J ends were trimmed by 1 base and 0 bases, with 7 bases remaining between them. CDR1 MNHEY and CDR2 SMNVEV come from the germline V gene (reference sequence). This CDR3 is built from 14 residues.

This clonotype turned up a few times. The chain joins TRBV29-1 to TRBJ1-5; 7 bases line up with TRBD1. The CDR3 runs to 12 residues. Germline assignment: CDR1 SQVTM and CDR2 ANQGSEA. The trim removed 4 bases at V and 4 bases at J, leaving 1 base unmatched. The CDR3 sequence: CSVGDSNQPQHF. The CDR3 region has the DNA TGCAGCGTTGGGGACAGTAATCAGCCCCAGCATTTT. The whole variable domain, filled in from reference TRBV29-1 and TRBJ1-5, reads SAVISQKPSRDICQRGTSLTIQCQVDSQVTMMFWYRQQPGQSLTLIATANQGSEATYESGFVIDKFPISRPNLTFSTLTVSNMSPEDSSIYLCSVGDSNQPQHFGDGTRLSIL.

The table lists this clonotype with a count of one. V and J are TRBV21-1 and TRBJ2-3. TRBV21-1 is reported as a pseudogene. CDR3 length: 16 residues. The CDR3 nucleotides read TGTGCCAGCAGCCTCCGATGGACGCAAAGACCAGATACGCAGTATTTT. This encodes CASSLRWTQRPDTQYF.

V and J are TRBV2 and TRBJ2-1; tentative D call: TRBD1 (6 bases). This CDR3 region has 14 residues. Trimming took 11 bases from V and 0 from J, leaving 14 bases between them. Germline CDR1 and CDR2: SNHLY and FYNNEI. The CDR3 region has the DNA TGTGCCGGGGGAACAGGGTTCTCCTACAATGAGCAGTTCTTC. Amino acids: CAGGTGFSYNEQFF.

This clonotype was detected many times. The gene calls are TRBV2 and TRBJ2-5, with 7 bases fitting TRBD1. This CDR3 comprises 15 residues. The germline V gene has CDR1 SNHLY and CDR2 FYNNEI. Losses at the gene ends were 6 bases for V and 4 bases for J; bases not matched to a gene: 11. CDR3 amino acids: CASSANPGQTETQYF. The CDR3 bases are TGTGCCAGCAGCGCCAACCCGGGACAGACAGAGACCCAGTACTTC. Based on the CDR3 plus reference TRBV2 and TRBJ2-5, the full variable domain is EPEVTQTPSHQVTQMGQEVILRCVPISNHLYFYWYRQILGQKVEFLVSFYNNEISEKSEIFDDQFSVERPDGSNFTLKIRSTKLEDSAMYFCASSANPGQTETQYFGPGTRLLVL.

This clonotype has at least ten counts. CDR3 protein: CASSSSGQPQHF. The CDR3 coding sequence is TGTGCCAGCAGCTCCTCCGGTCAGCCCCAGCATTTT. The genes are TRBV11-3 and TRBJ1-5; D unresolved. This CDR3 has 12 amino acids. Germline assignment: CDR1 SGHNT and CDR2 YENEEA. Deletions cut 4 bases from V and 6 bases from J, with 7 bases between.

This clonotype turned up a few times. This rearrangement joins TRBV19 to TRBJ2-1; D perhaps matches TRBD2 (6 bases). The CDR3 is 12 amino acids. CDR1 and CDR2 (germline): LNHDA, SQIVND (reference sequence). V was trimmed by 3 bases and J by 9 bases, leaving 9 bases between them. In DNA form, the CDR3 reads TGTGCCAGTAGTATGGGACTGGGTGAGCAGTTCTTC. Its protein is CASSMGLGEQFF.